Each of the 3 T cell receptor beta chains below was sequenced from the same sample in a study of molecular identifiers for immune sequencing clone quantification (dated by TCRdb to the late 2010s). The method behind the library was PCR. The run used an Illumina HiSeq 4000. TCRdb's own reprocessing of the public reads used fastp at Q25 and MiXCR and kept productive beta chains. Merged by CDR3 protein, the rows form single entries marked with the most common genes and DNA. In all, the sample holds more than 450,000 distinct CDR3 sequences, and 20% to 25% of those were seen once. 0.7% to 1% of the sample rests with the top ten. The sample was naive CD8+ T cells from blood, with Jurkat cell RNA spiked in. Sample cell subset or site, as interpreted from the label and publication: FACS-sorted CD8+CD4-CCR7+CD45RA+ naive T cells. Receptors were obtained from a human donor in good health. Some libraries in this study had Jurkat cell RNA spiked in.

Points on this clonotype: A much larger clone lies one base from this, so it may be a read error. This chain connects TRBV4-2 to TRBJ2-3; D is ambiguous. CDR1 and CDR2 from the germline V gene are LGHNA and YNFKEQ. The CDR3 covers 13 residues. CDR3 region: CAGSQMSGRPGYF. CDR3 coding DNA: TGTGCCGGCAGCCAAATGTCGGGCAGGCCAGGGTATTTT.

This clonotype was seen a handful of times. CDR3 sequence reads: CASSQKDSGSNQPQHF. CDR3 DNA sequence: TGCGCCAGCAGCCAAAAGGACAGCGGGAGCAATCAGCCCCAGCATTTT. The rearrangement links TRBV5-1 to TRBJ1-5; TRBD1 might be the D (6 bases). Trimming removed 4 bases from V and 1 base from J, with 15 bases in between. Germline V gene data show CDR1 as SGHRS and CDR2 as YFSETQ. The CDR3 runs 16 residues.

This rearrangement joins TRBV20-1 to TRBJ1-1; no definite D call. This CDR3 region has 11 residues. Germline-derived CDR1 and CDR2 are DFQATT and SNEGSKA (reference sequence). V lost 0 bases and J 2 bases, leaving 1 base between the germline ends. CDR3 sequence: CSARDNTEAFF. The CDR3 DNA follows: TGCAGTGCTAGAGATAACACTGAAGCTTTCTTT.